This TCR beta chain was identified in a study of blood T cell repertoires in COVID-19 (dated by TCRdb to 2020 to 2022). Broadly, across the study: Samples from collaborators originated in the United States, Italy and Spain and spanned both the acute and convalescent phases of COVID-19. Nearly every sample came with metadata listing a de-identified subject ID, COVID-19 status, age in years and sex. The samples were drawn from the first 160 participants of the ongoing ImmuneRACE study and from 950 to 1,500 subjects provided by 6 global collaborators. Where available, HLA class I and class II types were obtained from metadata supplied by the sample provider rather than from assay-based typing. Deeply sampled blood TCRbeta repertoires from subjects exposed to, actively infected with, or recovered from COVID-19 were included in the dataset. The material from the prospective study consisted of cDNA or gDNA derived from T cells, B-cell-depleted T cells, or PBMCs. The repertoires were released in a freely available public database meant as a resource for research on the immune response to SARS-CoV-2. Study-level results and caveats: The amount of clinical and demographic metadata varied by source and participant and was provided uncurated.

Participants in the prospective study were enrolled through a virtual design, were aged about 18 to 90 years, and lived in 20 to 30 United States geographic areas. In the prospective study, participants were assigned to cohorts based on the clinical history participants reported in a screening survey and a study questionnaire. Recovered participants in ImmuneRACE Cohort 3 were defined by two consecutive negative NP/OP PCR tests, clearance by a healthcare professional, or resolution of symptoms. Each participant in the prospective study had whole blood, serum and a nasopharyngeal or oropharyngeal swab collected by mobile phlebotomists. Over an approximately 2-month period, participants in the prospective study had the option of providing additional blood draws and questionnaires. Before DNA extraction, blood samples from the prospective study were shipped at room temperature or frozen. The CDR3 goes from the cysteine to the phenylalanine over 14 residues. Only the CDR3 DNA stays, 42 bases, in frame from base 1. In the germline V gene, CDR1 corresponds to LGHNA and CDR2 to YSLEER. Trimming costs V 4 bases and J 4 bases, and their ends lie 14 bases apart.

TCRbeta CDR3 regions were amplified from genomic DNA by means of the immunoSEQ Assay, a bias-controlled multiplex PCR. Processing in the source paper ran as follows. The number of nucleated cells in each sample was estimated from the amplification of reference gene primers within the assay. Sequence reads were collapsed and filtered to measure the absolute abundance of every unique TCRbeta CDR3 rearrangement. Productive Simpson clonality was computed per sample as the square root of Simpson's diversity index over productive rearrangements. The source is immuneACCESS, and TCRdb retained only in-frame sequences with V and J called. Part of the clones is not carried over; for the studies checked, unresolved V genes explain less than half of this, and the remainder is unexplained. Clone size and the V and J calls come from that table; the DNA yielded D and trimming. Present in this sample are about 390,000 clones, more than 75% of which were seen just once. In total, the top ten clones hold around 9.3% of the sample.

Remarks on this clone: Its antigen remains unidentified. Qualities for individual bases were not recorded, and no much larger clone is one base off.

Rearrangement joined TRBV4-3 to TRBJ2-7; matching of 6 bases hints at TRBD1 as the D gene. The sequence was collected from a woman aged 45-60 years who had recovered from COVID-19. Sequencing was performed on PBMCs or T cells enriched from blood (not recorded which). The CDR3 protein sequence reads: CASSPTSQGYEQYF. DNA sequence: TGCGCCAGCAGCCCTACCTCACAGGGTTACGAGCAGTACTTC.